Following are 22 T cell receptor beta chains from one sample sequenced in a study of blood T cells in healthy people across ages. The second PCR ran roughly 6 to 11 cycles with a sample-barcoded 5' primer and J-beta primers. One entry per CDR3 protein, called by TCRdb with MiXCR from the 5' RACE reads. The sample holds around 1.5 million distinct CDR3 sequences; about 43% are singletons and the top ten take less than 8%. Sequencing was performed on blood. All receptors derive from a woman aged 18-35 years in good health.

As regards this clonotype: The junction does not match germline at one end; this may be a read error. The chain uses TRBV10-3 and TRBJ1-1; D is undetermined. The CDR3 is 14 amino acids. Germline CDR1 ENHRY, CDR2 SYGVKD. For the CDR3, the DNA is TGTGCCATCAGTGTGGGCAGCGAGAACATTGAAGCTTTCTTT. Protein: CAISVGSENIEAFF.

The rearrangement joins TRBV6-5 to TRBJ1-2, with D possibly matching TRBD1 (5 bases). The V gene's germline CDR1 is MNHEY and CDR2 SVGAGI. The CDR3 has 13 residues. Deletions cut 6 bases from V and 5 bases from J, with 13 bases between. In DNA, the CDR3 is TGTGCCAGCAGGGCCGGGACCCAGTATGGCTACACCTTC. This sequence encodes CASRAGTQYGYTF.

As for this clonotype: One end of the junction varies from germline; a read error may be responsible. The rearrangement uses TRBV7-9 and TRBJ1-2; 9 bases line up with TRBD1. Per germline, CDR1 SEHNR and CDR2 FQNEAQ (reference sequence). CDR3 length: 15 residues. The CDR3 DNA is TGTGCCAGCAGCTCCTTGACAGGGGGTGGGTATGGTTACACCTTC. Its translation is CASSSLTGGGYGYTF.

V is TRBV10-3 and J is TRBJ2-2; 11 bases are a match to TRBD2. The V and J ends lost 3 bases and 6 bases, in that order; junction bases with no gene match: 3. The germline CDR1 and CDR2 sequences are ENHRY and SYGVKD. The CDR3 has 15 residues. The CDR3 DNA is TGTGCCATCAGTGAAACTAGCGGGGGCCCCGGGGAGCTGTTTTTT. This gives the protein CAISETSGGPGELFF.

This chain joins TRBV6-5 and TRBJ2-3; 7 bases are a match to TRBD2. The CDR3 loop spans 11 amino acids. Trimming at V came to 8 bases and at J to 7 bases, leaving 3 bases not matched to a gene. Germline V lookup: CDR1 MNHEY, CDR2 SVGAGI. The CDR3 DNA reads as TGTGCCAGCTTGGGGGGGAATACGCAGTATTTT. This translates into CASLGGNTQYF.

This clonotype was recorded a few times. This chain connects TRBV6-1 to TRBJ1-2, with no clear D. Per germline, CDR1 MNHNS and CDR2 SASEGT. CDR3 length: 15 residues. Deletions cut 3 bases from V and 2 bases from J, with 13 bases between. The CDR3 region is CASSETAARNYGYTF. The DNA for the CDR3 is TGTGCCAGCAGTGAGACGGCAGCCCGAAACTATGGCTACACCTTC.

This chain links TRBV13 with TRBJ2-3; unclear D gene. Germline V CDR1 and CDR2: PRHDT, FYEKMQ (reference sequence). The CDR3 has 17 residues. The ends were cut back, 4 bases at V and 0 bases at J, with 17 bases in the middle. The CDR3 sequence is CASSSFRALTSTDTQYF. The CDR3 nucleotides read TGTGCCAGCAGCTCTTTTAGGGCTCTTACTAGCACAGATACGCAGTATTTT.

The CDR3 DNA reads TGTGCCAGCAGTTCACGCCTCCAAGGGGGTAACTATGGCTACACCTTC. Amino acids: CASSSRLQGGNYGYTF. The V call is TRBV28, the J call TRBJ1-2; tentatively, D is TRBD1 (6 bases). The V end was cut by 4 bases, the J end by 1 base, with 16 bases between. The CDR3 contains 16 residues. Germline V gene sequence: CDR1 MDHEN, CDR2 SYDVKM.

J is TRBJ2-7 and V is TRBV5-1; weak D call: TRBD1 (6 bases). V was cut by 1 base and J by 0 bases, with 11 bases left in between. The CDR3 is 15 residues long. The germline V gene has CDR1 SGHRS and CDR2 YFSETQ. In DNA, the CDR3 is TGCGCCAGCAGCTTGCGGTGGGACACCTCCTACGAGCAGTACTTC. The encoded protein is CASSLRWDTSYEQYF.

For this clonotype: A junction end diverges from the germline sequence, so it may reflect a read error. The chain uses TRBV3-1 and TRBJ2-7; D call uncertain. The CDR3 covers 13 residues. Per germline, CDR1 LGHDT and CDR2 YNNKEL (reference sequence). In DNA form, the CDR3 reads TGTGCCAGCAGCCGTGAGAGCTCCTACGTGCAGTACTTC. Translated: CASSRESSYVQYF.

V usage is TRBV5-1 and J usage is TRBJ2-1, with 12 bases matching TRBD2. Germline CDR1 SGHRS, CDR2 YFSETQ. The CDR3 length is 16 residues. Losses at the gene ends were 4 bases for V and 5 bases for J; bases not matched to a gene: 7. The CDR3, as DNA: TGCGCCAGCAGCCCAATTGGACTAGCGGGGAACAATGAGCAGTTCTTC. Its protein product is CASSPIGLAGNNEQFF.

The gene calls are TRBV4-1 and TRBJ1-4, with 10 bases identical to TRBD1. The CDR3 loop spans 16 amino acids. Trimming took 1 base from V and 13 from J; bases not matched to a gene: 12. Germline V gene sequence: CDR1 MGHRA, CDR2 YSYEKL. Here the CDR3 DNA reads TGCGCCAGCAGCCAAGGGGGGACCGGGACAGGGGCCGCACTGTTTTTT. This encodes CASSQGGTGTGAALFF.

This clonotype was detected only a few times. The chain is built from TRBV3-1 and TRBJ2-7, with D unclear. The DNA end is a closer match to TRBJ2-5, so the J assignment may be wrong. The CDR3 is 14 amino acids. Per the germline V gene, CDR1 is LGHDT and CDR2 is YNNKEL (reference sequence). The CDR3 loop reads CASSQGASRQTQYF. CDR3 nucleotides: TGTGCCAGCAGCCAAGGAGCTAGTCGGCAGACCCAGTACTTC.

V is TRBV5-1 and J is TRBJ2-1; 7 nucleotides line up with TRBD2. Germline values: CDR1 SGHRS, CDR2 YFSETQ. The CDR3 has 16 residues. Trimming took 2 bases from V and 3 from J; bases not matched to a gene: 8. The CDR3 DNA reads TGCGCCAGCAGCTTTGAGTTAGGGAGGGGCTACAATGAGCAGTTCTTC. Translating gives CASSFELGRGYNEQFF.

The count of this clonotype is one. The V and J genes are TRBV28 and TRBJ2-4; 11 nucleotides match TRBD2. The J call is doubtful: the DNA matches TRBJ2-7 better. The germline V gene encodes CDR1 MDHEN and CDR2 SYDVKM. The CDR3 loop spans 13 amino acids. CDR3 DNA sequence: TGTGCCTCCGTCCATAGCGGGGGGGCCGAGCAGTACTTC. It yields the protein CASVHSGGAEQYF.

The chain links TRBV14 to TRBJ2-7; D ambiguous. Germline loops: CDR1 SGHDN, CDR2 FVKESK. CDR3 length: 13 residues. Trimming stripped 5 bases from V and 1 base from J, with 9 bases between. CDR3 amino acids: CASSADLSYEQYF. In nucleotides, the CDR3 is TGTGCCAGCAGCGCGGATCTTTCCTACGAGCAGTACTTC.

This clonotype was seen at least ten times. The chain joins TRBV4-1 to TRBJ2-1; no definite D call. The CDR3 has 16 residues. The V gene lost 4 bases and the J gene lost 6 bases, with 19 bases spanning the gap. Germline V gives CDR1 MGHRA, CDR2 YSYEKL. The chain's CDR3 is CASSPRLASPGNEQFF. The CDR3 nucleotides read TGCGCCAGCAGCCCCCGTTTAGCTTCGCCGGGCAATGAGCAGTTCTTC.

The chain combines TRBV5-1 with TRBJ2-4; the match to TRBD1 covers 7 bases. CDR1 and CDR2 from the germline V gene are SGHRS and YFSETQ. V was clipped by 2 bases and J by 10 bases; unmatched bases: 15. The CDR3 length is 16 residues. The CDR3 region is CASSLGVEGAQGIQYF. The CDR3 DNA is TGCGCCAGCAGCTTAGGGGTCGAGGGGGCGCAGGGGATTCAGTACTTC.

CDR3 DNA sequence: TGCGCCAGCAGCTCCGGGACGGTTCAGGGTTCCTACGAGCAGTTCTTC. Translation gives CASSSGTVQGSYEQFF. The chain is built from TRBV5-1 and TRBJ2-1, with D perhaps matching TRBD1 or TRBD2 (5 bases each). Germline CDR1 reads SGHRS; CDR2 reads YFSETQ. The CDR3 is 16 residues long. V was trimmed by 3 bases and J by 10 bases, leaving 23 bases between them.

The rearrangement joins TRBV6-6 to TRBJ1-1, with D possibly being TRBD1 (5 bases). V lost 0 bases, J lost 1 base, and 12 bases lay in between. Germline lookup yields CDR1 MNHNY and CDR2 SVGAGI (reference sequence). The CDR3 runs to 16 residues. The CDR3 protein is CASSYSNTQGNTEAFF. The CDR3 DNA reads as TGTGCCAGCAGTTACTCGAACACCCAGGGGAACACTGAAGCTTTCTTT.

The chain joins TRBV20-1 to TRBJ1-1; D may be TRBD1 (5 bases). This CDR3 has 12 residues. V lost 3 bases, J lost 6 bases, and 11 bases lay in between. The V gene's germline CDR1 is DFQATT and CDR2 SNEGSKA (reference sequence). The CDR3 DNA reads TGCAGTGCTAGGAAGACAGCCGCTGAAGCTTTCTTT. Protein product: CSARKTAAEAFF.

V usage is TRBV29-1 and J usage is TRBJ1-1; D perhaps matches TRBD1 (5 bases). V was pared by 7 bases and J by 7 bases, with 13 bases between. The CDR3 consists of 11 residues. Germline V CDR1 and CDR2: SQVTM, ANQGSEA. The CDR3 DNA follows: TGCAGCGCACGACAGCGGGATGAAGCTTTCTTT. This translates into CSARQRDEAFF.